This T cell receptor beta chain was obtained from a study of T-cell memory formation after mild COVID-19 (dated by TCRdb to 2020 to 2023). Broadly, across the study: TCR sequence clusters from the two donors were found to be largely donor specific. Longitudinal TCRalpha and TCRbeta repertoire sequencing tracked T-cell clones expanding and contracting after mild COVID-19 in two donors. Two young, previously healthy adult volunteers made up the cohort, one male and one female. Beyond this particular receptor, the publication reports: The study included only two mild cases, and larger cohorts that include severe cases with pre-infection samples were judged to be necessary. Some responding clones were found in pre-infection memory, which suggests that pre-existing cross-reactive memory T cells took part in the SARS-CoV-2 response. Clones contracting from day 15 to 85 had balanced CD4/CD8 phenotypes, while a second wave expanding from day 15 to 37 was biased towards CD4+. Contracting CD4+ clones turned up mainly in the CM and EM memory subsets, whereas EMRA was where CD8+ clones were enriched. SARS-CoV-2 specificity was not confirmed for the second-wave clones peaking on day 37.

The count of this clonotype is one. Its antigen target is currently unknown. No per-base quality is available; no much larger clone lies one base away. PBMCs were isolated by Ficoll-Paque density gradient centrifugation. The germline ends are 12 bases apart after V is trimmed by 1 base and J by 8 bases. Including the terminal cysteine and phenylalanine, the CDR3 comprises 14 residues. The only DNA kept is the CDR3, 42 bases in frame from the first base. CDR1 MGHRA and CDR2 YSYEKL are derived from the germline V gene. TCRdb shows the sequencer as Illumina NovaSeq 6000. cDNA libraries for TCRalpha and TCRbeta were prepared by 5'RACE using constant-segment primers, with sample barcodes and unique molecular identifiers added. RNA was extracted from every sample with Trizol reagent. Libraries were amplified in two PCR steps, with a second sample barcode and Illumina TruSeq adapters added in the second step. Sequencing of libraries was performed on an Illumina NovaSeq with 2 x 150 bp paired-end reads. On the authors' methods: The reads were demultiplexed and collapsed into UMI-guided consensus sequences using migec v1.2.7. Using mixcr v2.1.11, UMI consensuses were aligned to TRA and TRB V and J templates and then assembled into clonotypes. A clonotype was counted as expanded or contracted only when both edgeR and NoisET called the clonotype significant, with the noise models trained on biological replicates. edgeR calls used a false discovery rate-adjusted p below 0.01 and a log2 fold-change threshold of 1. As an exploratory analysis of dynamics, max-normalized trajectories of the 1000 most abundant clonotypes were examined by PCA with hierarchical clustering. Separately sequenced CD4+ and CD8+ repertoires were used to assign a CD4 or CD8 phenotype to each responding clone. In-frame beta chains were kept once TCRdb had trimmed the public reads at Q25 with fastp and called clones with MiXCR. Rows are combined by CDR3 protein, so each entry shows the most common genes and DNA. The V and J calls here are based on TCRdb, not the publication. The sample has about 600,000 distinct CDR3 sequences on record, 20% to 25% of them singletons. The ten largest account for 8.4% of the sample.

The sample taken for sequencing was PBMCs or a T cell subset sorted from them (not recorded which). The sequence derives from an adult woman who had mild COVID-19 (a few samples of this study predate the infection). The sample titles of this study are shuffled in the database, so cell type and time point are left out; the donor was told from shared clones. The sequence is built from TRBV4-1 and TRBJ2-1; possibly the D gene is TRBD2, per 6 matching bases. DNA sequence: TGCGCCAGCAGCCAAGCGGAGGGTGTGGATGAGCAGTTCTTC. Its amino acids are CASSQAEGVDEQFF.